What follows is one TCR beta chain and its context. Its antigen is not identified. The data derive from a study of T cell responses to AZD1222 COVID-19 vaccine. CDR1 is SNHLY and CDR2 is FYNNEI in the germline V gene. The CDR3 spans 12 residues. With 5 bases removed from V and 4 bases from J, the gap between germline ends came to 8 bases. Study-wide results and limits: Dominant CD4 TCR responses targeted spike regions 160-218 and 743-854.

Assay used: immunoSEQ multiplex PCR; TCRdb lists only in-frame clones, some missing. The data show about 82,000 clones, about nine tenths seen once. This clonotype was sampled from an adult who received the AZD1222 COVID-19 vaccine. The sequences come from peripheral blood, collected 28 days after the second AZD1222 dose. The rearrangement joins TRBV2 to TRBJ1-2, with D hard to call. The CDR3 DNA follows: TGTGCCAGCAGTCTTTCGCTCTATGGCTACACCTTC. Translated, it gives CASSLSLYGYTF.